These T cell receptor beta chains were read from a single sample in a study of cytomegalovirus exposure and HLA in healthy donors. TCRdb's table, derived via immunoSEQ multiplex PCR, lists solely in-frame clones and lacks some. The table lists around 170,000 clones, 65% to 85% of them singletons, with about 1.3% in the top ten. The sequenced material came from PBMCs. The receptors shown here come from a girl aged 10-17 years in good health and CMV-seropositive. Both conserved end residues are part of each CDR3. The D gene is left open where the match is weak. Expanded clones get a size class; other rows say once, few or many, or leave the size out.

J gene: TRBJ2-1
D gene: TRBD2
V gene: TRBV4-1
clone size: NA
CDR3 protein: CASSLGLAAYNEQFF
CDR3 DNA: TGCGCCAGCAGCCTGGGACTAGCGGCTTACAATGAGCAGTTCTTC

J gene: TRBJ1-2
D gene: NA
V gene: TRBV7-8
clone size: NA
CDR3 protein: CASSWGEGGGYTF
CDR3 DNA: TGTGCCAGCAGCTGGGGGGAAGGTGGGGGCTACACCTTC

J gene: TRBJ1-4
D gene: NA
V gene: TRBV18
clone size: few
CDR3 protein: CASSPSNEKLFF
CDR3 DNA: TGTGCCAGCTCACCCTCTAATGAAAAACTGTTTTTT

J gene: TRBJ2-7
D gene: NA
V gene: TRBV2
clone size: NA
CDR3 protein: CASSGGDSPYEQYF
CDR3 DNA: TGTGCCAGCAGCGGAGGGGACTCCCCCTACGAGCAGTACTTC

J gene: TRBJ2-7
D gene: NA
V gene: TRBV11-2
clone size: NA
CDR3 protein: CASSFRDTYEQYF
CDR3 DNA: TGTGCCAGCAGCTTCAGGGATACCTACGAGCAGTACTTC

J gene: TRBJ1-2
D gene: NA
V gene: TRBV28
clone size: NA
CDR3 protein: CASSGHPTASYGYTF
CDR3 DNA: TGTGCCAGCAGTGGACATCCCACAGCTAGCTATGGCTACACCTTC

J gene: TRBJ2-7
D gene: NA
V gene: TRBV21-1
clone size: once
CDR3 protein: CASSKWASFYEQYF
CDR3 DNA: TGTGCCAGCAGCAAATGGGCATCCTTCTACGAGCAGTACTTC

J gene: TRBJ2-5
D gene: NA
V gene: TRBV2
clone size: NA
CDR3 protein: CASSDSGGQETQYF
CDR3 DNA: TGTGCCAGCAGTGATTCCGGGGGACAAGAGACCCAGTACTTC

J gene: TRBJ1-2
D gene: NA
V gene: TRBV5-6
clone size: NA
CDR3 protein: CASSLDRAGGYTF
CDR3 DNA: TGTGCCAGCAGCTTGGACAGGGCGGGTGGCTACACCTTC

J gene: TRBJ2-7
D gene: TRBD2
V gene: TRBV30
clone size: NA
CDR3 protein: CAWSHWEGLDEQYF
CDR3 DNA: TGTGCCTGGAGCCACTGGGAGGGGTTGGACGAGCAGTACTTC

J gene: TRBJ2-7
D gene: TRBD2
V gene: TRBV5-1
clone size: few
CDR3 protein: CASSEGLASMLEYF
CDR3 DNA: TGCGCCAGCAGCGAGGGACTAGCCTCAATGTTGGAGTACTTC

J gene: TRBJ2-1
D gene: NA
V gene: TRBV7-2
clone size: NA
CDR3 protein: CASRPTGESYNEQFF
CDR3 DNA: TGTGCCAGCAGACCGACGGGGGAATCCTACAATGAGCAGTTCTTC

J gene: TRBJ2-5
D gene: TRBD2
V gene: TRBV5-6
clone size: few
CDR3 protein: CASSSRTRERWETQYF
CDR3 DNA: TGTGCCAGCAGCTCCAGAACGCGGGAGAGGTGGGAGACCCAGTACTTC

J gene: TRBJ2-7
D gene: TRBD1
V gene: TRBV27
clone size: NA
CDR3 protein: CASSLLRDRVSEQYF
CDR3 DNA: TGTGCCAGCAGTTTACTCCGGGACAGGGTTTCCGAGCAGTACTTC

J gene: TRBJ2-1
D gene: NA
V gene: TRBV4-3
clone size: few
CDR3 protein: CASSQEGFRDSYNEQFF
CDR3 DNA: TGCGCCAGCAGCCAAGAGGGGTTCAGGGACTCCTACAATGAGCAGTTCTTC

J gene: TRBJ1-1
D gene: NA
V gene: TRBV7-6
clone size: few
CDR3 protein: CASSLAQLNTEAFF
CDR3 DNA: TGTGCCAGCAGCTTAGCCCAATTGAACACTGAAGCTTTCTTT

J gene: TRBJ2-1
D gene: TRBD2
V gene: TRBV25-1
clone size: NA
CDR3 protein: CASSGTSGTSYNEQFF
CDR3 DNA: TGTGCCAGCAGCGGGACTAGCGGGACCTCCTACAATGAGCAGTTCTTC

J gene: TRBJ2-5
D gene: TRBD1
V gene: TRBV11-2
clone size: NA
CDR3 protein: CASSSRQGQETQYF
CDR3 DNA: TGTGCCAGCAGCTCCCGACAGGGGCAAGAGACCCAGTACTTC

J gene: TRBJ1-2
D gene: NA
V gene: TRBV5-4
clone size: NA
CDR3 protein: CASSLETEYGYTF
CDR3 DNA: TGTGCCAGCAGCCTCGAGACAGAGTATGGCTACACCTTC

J gene: TRBJ2-7
D gene: TRBD1
V gene: TRBV27
clone size: once
CDR3 protein: CASSGTGGFYEQYF
CDR3 DNA: TGTGCCAGCAGTGGGACAGGGGGTTTCTACGAGCAGTACTTC

J gene: TRBJ2-7
D gene: TRBD2
V gene: TRBV27
clone size: NA
CDR3 protein: CASSSHLAGGDEQYF
CDR3 DNA: TGTGCCAGCAGTTCACATTTAGCGGGAGGGGACGAGCAGTACTTC

J gene: TRBJ1-1
D gene: TRBD1
V gene: TRBV7-3
clone size: NA
CDR3 protein: CASSVTGTNTEAFF
CDR3 DNA: TGTGCCAGCAGCGTGACAGGGACGAACACTGAAGCTTTCTTT

J gene: TRBJ2-5
D gene: NA
V gene: TRBV29-1
clone size: NA
CDR3 protein: CSVEHPAEETQYF
CDR3 DNA: TGCAGCGTCGAACATCCAGCGGAAGAGACCCAGTACTTC

J gene: TRBJ2-7
D gene: NA
V gene: TRBV7-6
clone size: NA
CDR3 protein: CASSLGHIYEQYF
CDR3 DNA: TGTGCCAGCAGCTTAGGGCATATCTACGAGCAGTACTTC

J gene: TRBJ1-4
D gene: NA
V gene: TRBV27
clone size: NA
CDR3 protein: CASSTPDMRFEKLFF
CDR3 DNA: TGTGCCAGCAGTACCCCGGATATGAGGTTTGAAAAACTGTTTTTT